The sequence of this T cell receptor beta chain was determined in a study of early T cells in non-severe SARS-CoV-2 infection. Study-level background: Sequencing of unsorted whole blood was done on bulk RNA, leaving chains unpaired. General observations from the study: Matches to VDJdb favored anti-spike CD8 responses and missed private and CD4 specificities.

There are many counts of this clonotype. Its antigen is currently unknown. Germline V lookup: CDR1 MNHNY, CDR2 SVGAGI (reference sequence). V dropped 7 bases and J dropped 2 bases, with 18 bases sitting between them. The CDR3 runs to 16 residues. The protocol attached unique molecular identifiers to individual cDNA molecules. TCRdb re-analysed the 5' RACE reads in MiXCR, keeping a single row per CDR3 protein. Counted here are roughly 50,000 distinct CDR3 sequences, around 6.4% occurring once; the ten biggest clones make up under 8%. The chain links TRBV6-6 to TRBJ1-5; perhaps TRBD1 as D (6 bases). This receptor was obtained from an adult who was a healthcare worker with PCR-confirmed SARS-CoV-2 infection or an uninfected control (not recorded which). Material: whole blood, obtained at baseline. CDR3 sequence (DNA): TGTGCCAGCAAGAAACAGGGTGAGCTTCGCAATCAGCCCCAGCATTTT. Encoded protein: CASKKQGELRNQPQHF.